The 11 T cell receptor beta chains given below trace back to one sample, sequenced in a study of cytomegalovirus exposure and HLA in healthy donors. The PCR made use of 60 Vbeta and 13 Jbeta primers. Clones were sequenced by immunoSEQ multiplex PCR, and TCRdb holds only the in-frame ones, with some missing. The table records 150,000 or so clones, roughly 78% of them present only once. The sequenced sample consisted of PBMCs. The receptors were gathered from a woman aged 40 to 50 in good health and CMV-seronegative.

As to this clone: The junction does not match germline at one end; this may be a read error. V and J are TRBV7-9 and TRBJ1-1; no clear D. Germline CDR1 is SEHNR and CDR2 is FQNEAQ (reference sequence). The CDR3 has 12 amino acids. DNA of the CDR3: TGTTCCAGCAGCCCCCCTACGATTGAAGCTTTCTTT. This sequence encodes CSSSPPTIEAFF.

The gene calls are TRBV19 and TRBJ1-5; possibly TRBD1 for D (5 bases). Germline V lookup: CDR1 LNHDA, CDR2 SQIVND (reference sequence). V lost 6 bases, J lost 3 bases, and 18 bases lay in between. The CDR3 totals 16 residues. DNA of the CDR3: TGTGCCAGTAGACGGGGCGGAGGGGCGCACAATCAGCCCCAGCATTTT. Residues: CASRRGGGAHNQPQHF.

The chain is built from TRBV5-1 and TRBJ1-6; D remains unclear. Germline V lookup: CDR1 SGHRS, CDR2 YFSETQ. This CDR3 is 14 amino acids long. With 0 bases removed from V and 9 bases from J, the gap between germline ends came to 10 bases. DNA of the CDR3: TGCGCCAGCAGCTTGGCCAATACCGGTTCACCCCTCCACTTT. It specifies CASSLANTGSPLHF.

This clone was seen a few times. The rearrangement uses TRBV15 and TRBJ1-2, with no clear D. This CDR3 comprises 15 residues. Looked up from germline, CDR1 is LNHNV and CDR2 is YYDKDF (reference sequence). V dropped 0 bases and J dropped 4 bases, with 12 bases sitting between them. CDR3 in amino acids: CATSRDSRGSYGYTF. In DNA, the CDR3 is TGTGCCACCAGCAGAGATTCCCGCGGATCCTATGGCTACACCTTC. Full variable domain (missing parts from reference TRBV15 and TRBJ1-2): DAMVIQNPRYQVTQFGKPVTLSCSQTLNHNVMYWYQQKSSQAPKLLFHYYDKDFNNEADTPDNFQSRRPNTSFCFLDIRSPGLGDTAMYLCATSRDSRGSYGYTFGSGTRLTVV.

This clone was found once. The V call is TRBV5-4, the J call TRBJ2-3, with TRBD1 as a possible D gene (6 bases). Germline V gives CDR1 SGHNT, CDR2 YYREEE (reference sequence). The length of the CDR3 is 14 residues. V was shortened by 5 bases and J by 1 base, with 11 bases between the two germline ends. The CDR3 nucleotides read TGTGCCAGCAGTTCCTACAGGGGCACAGATACGCAGTATTTT. Translation: CASSSYRGTDTQYF.

The V call is TRBV11-2, the J call TRBJ2-1; no clear D gene. With 3 bases removed from V and 6 bases from J, the gap between germline ends came to 6 bases. The length of the CDR3 is 12 residues. The germline V gene encodes CDR1 SGHAT and CDR2 FQNNGV. CDR3 region: CASSLELNEQFF. CDR3 DNA: TGTGCCAGCAGCTTGGAGCTCAATGAGCAGTTCTTC.

The chain has TRBV27 and TRBJ2-2, with D perhaps TRBD2 (6 bases). V was shortened by 3 bases and J by 5 bases, with 19 bases between the two germline ends. Germline assignment: CDR1 MNHEY and CDR2 SMNVEV (reference sequence). This CDR3 has 17 residues. This CDR3 reads CASSFARGSPGTGELFF. The CDR3 nucleotides are TGTGCCAGCAGTTTTGCCCGGGGGTCCCCGGGAACCGGGGAGCTGTTTTTT.

There are a few counts of this clone. J is TRBJ2-7 and V is TRBV4-1; a weak D match, TRBD2 (7 bases). The germline V gene has CDR1 MGHRA and CDR2 YSYEKL. V was cut by 8 bases and J by 0 bases, with 17 bases left in between. This CDR3 contains 15 residues. The CDR3 DNA sequence: TGCGCCAGCTCCCGAGGGGGGGCAATCTCCTACGAGCAGTACTTC. As protein: CASSRGGAISYEQYF.

This chain connects TRBV7-9 to TRBJ1-5; no clear D. Germline assignment: CDR1 SEHNR and CDR2 FQNEAQ (reference sequence). CDR3 length equals 12 residues. V was trimmed by 5 bases and J by 4 bases, leaving 6 bases between them. The CDR3 loop is CASSLMNQPQHF. The DNA of the CDR3 is TGTGCCAGCAGCCTTATGAATCAGCCCCAGCATTTT.

This chain connects TRBV19 to TRBJ1-5, with 7 nucleotides matching TRBD1. CDR3 length equals 15 residues. Per germline, CDR1 LNHDA and CDR2 SQIVND (reference sequence). Trimming cost V 5 bases and J 4 bases; bases outside gene matches: 8. CDR3 in amino acids: CASSPPGTDNQPQHF. CDR3 DNA sequence: TGTGCCAGTAGTCCCCCGGGGACAGATAATCAGCCCCAGCATTTT.

This chain's CDR3 is CASSLLGQGDSPLHF. The CDR3 coding sequence is TGTGCCAGCAGCCTCCTCGGACAGGGGGATTCACCCCTCCACTTT. The chain is built from TRBV4-2 and TRBJ1-6; 10 bases fit TRBD1. The germline CDR1 and CDR2 sequences are LGHNA and YNFKEQ. The CDR3 runs 15 residues. Trimming at V came to 4 bases and at J to 8 bases, leaving 5 bases not matched to a gene.